This TCR beta chain emerged from a study of T cell changes during pregnancy in multiple sclerosis. This table comes from immunoSEQ multiplex PCR, and its TCRdb copy is limited to in-frame clones, with some not included. The table shows 30,000 or so clones, with around 90% occurring only once. The V gene lost 0 bases and the J gene lost 3 bases, with 9 bases spanning the gap. Looked up from germline, CDR1 is LGHNA and CDR2 is YNFKEQ. There are 16 residues in the CDR3. This clone was found a few times. The genes are TRBV4-2 and TRBJ2-6, with D unclear. The sequences come from CD8+ T cells from peripheral blood mononuclear cells, collected in the first trimester of pregnancy. The origin of this receptor is a female donor with multiple sclerosis, enrolled in a pregnancy study. The CDR3 region is CASSQEVGVGANVLTF. In DNA, the CDR3 is TGTGCCAGCAGCCAAGAAGTAGGAGTTGGGGCCAACGTCCTGACTTTC.